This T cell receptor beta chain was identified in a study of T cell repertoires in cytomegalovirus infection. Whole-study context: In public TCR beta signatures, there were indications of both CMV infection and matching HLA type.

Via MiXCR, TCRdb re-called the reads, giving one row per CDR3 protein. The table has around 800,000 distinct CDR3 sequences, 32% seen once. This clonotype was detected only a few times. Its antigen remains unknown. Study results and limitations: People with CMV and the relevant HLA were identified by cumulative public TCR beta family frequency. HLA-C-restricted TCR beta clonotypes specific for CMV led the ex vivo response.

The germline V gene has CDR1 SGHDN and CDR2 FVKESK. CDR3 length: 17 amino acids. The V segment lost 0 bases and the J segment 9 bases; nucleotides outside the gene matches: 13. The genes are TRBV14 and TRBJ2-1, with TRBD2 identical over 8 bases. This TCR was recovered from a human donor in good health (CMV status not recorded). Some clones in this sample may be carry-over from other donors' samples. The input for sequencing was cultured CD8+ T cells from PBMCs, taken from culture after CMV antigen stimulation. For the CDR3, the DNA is TGTGCCAGCAGCCAAGATCGGTCCCGCGGGGGGTCCAGTGAGCAGTTCTTC. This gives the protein CASSQDRSRGGSSEQFF.